This T cell receptor (beta chain) was sequenced in a study of T-cell reconstitution after alpha-beta-depleted transplantation in children. Germline V lookup: CDR1 SQVTM, CDR2 ANQGSEA. The length of the CDR3 is 15 residues. V was clipped by 7 bases and J by 1 base, with 19 bases between them. General study points: High day-60 TCRbeta diversity in some patients came from surviving recipient T cells and thymic progenitors. A year had passed since transplant, and T-cell counts and diversity by then came mostly from newly produced T cells.

This clonotype was observed a few times. Its antigen is unidentified. TCRbeta library preparation incorporated unique molecular identifiers. TCRdb re-derived calls from the PCR reads in MiXCR, one entry per CDR3 protein. There are about 97,000 distinct CDR3 sequences in the sample; under 9% occur only once, and approximately 16% lies in the top ten. The sequence was collected from a boy between 2 and 10 years old with acute lymphoblastic leukemia, due to receive a stem cell transplant. The sequencing used PBMCs, collected before TCRalphabeta/CD19-depleted stem cell transplant. The chain carries TRBV29-1 and TRBJ2-5; D may be TRBD2 (7 bases). This CDR3 reads CSAEGGEGPQETQYF. The CDR3 nucleotides are TGCAGCGCCGAAGGGGGGGAGGGGCCCCAAGAGACCCAGTACTTC.